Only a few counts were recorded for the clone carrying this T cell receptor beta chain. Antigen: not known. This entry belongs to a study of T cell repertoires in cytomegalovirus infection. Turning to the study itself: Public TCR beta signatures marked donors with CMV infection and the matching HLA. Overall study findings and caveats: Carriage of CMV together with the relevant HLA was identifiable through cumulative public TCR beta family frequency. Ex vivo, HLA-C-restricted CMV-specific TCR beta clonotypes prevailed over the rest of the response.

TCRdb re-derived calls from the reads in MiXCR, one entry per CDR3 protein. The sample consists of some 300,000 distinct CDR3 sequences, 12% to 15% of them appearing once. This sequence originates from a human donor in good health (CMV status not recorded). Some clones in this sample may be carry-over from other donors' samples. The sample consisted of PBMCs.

CDR3 amino acids: CASSFDGRAPYF. In DNA, the CDR3 is TGTGCCAGCAGCTTCGACGGCAGGGCTCCGTACTTC. The chain couples TRBV5-5 to TRBJ2-7; D perhaps matches TRBD1 (5 bases). Germline CDR1 SGHKS, CDR2 YYEKEE (reference sequence). Trimming took off 2 bases at V and 12 bases at J, with 15 bases between the two ends. This CDR3 has 12 amino acids. The full variable domain, with the rest looked up from reference TRBV5-5 and TRBJ2-7, is DAGVTQSPTHLIKTRGQQVTLRCSPISGHKSVSWYQQVLGQGPQFIFQYYEKEERGRGNFPDRFSARQFPNYSSELNVNALLLGDSALYLCASSFDGRAPYFGPGTRLTVT.